Following are 16 T cell receptor beta chains from one sample sequenced in a study of T cells after yellow fever vaccination (dated by TCRdb to between 2018 and 2020). Library prep was done by 5' RACE. Sequenced using an Illumina HiSeq 2500. In-frame beta chains were kept once TCRdb had trimmed the public reads at Q25 with fastp and called clones with MiXCR. Entries are consolidated by CDR3 protein sequence, retaining the most common genes and DNA. For this sample there are about 150,000 distinct CDR3 sequences; more than 6.5% appear just once. Under 0.7% of the sample lies in the top ten. What the treatment or condition label conveys for this sample: live attenuated yellow fever vaccine strain. The sequences come from CD4+ T cells sorted from PBMCs, collected 10 days after the yellow fever booster vaccination. These receptors were obtained from a man between 25 and 39 years old who received the YFV17D yellow fever vaccine.

This clonotype was detected many times. The chain employs TRBV7-2 and TRBJ2-1; D is possibly TRBD2 (6 bases). The CDR3 is made up of 15 amino acids. Trimming left V 1 base short and J 9 bases short, with 16 bases between. Looked up from germline, CDR1 is SGHTA and CDR2 is FQGNSA. The CDR3 sequence is CASSLGVGAGTEQFF. The CDR3 nucleotides read TGTGCCAGCAGCTTAGGGGTTGGTGCGGGGACTGAGCAGTTCTTC.

This clonotype was counted only a few times. V gene TRBV5-1 combines with J gene TRBJ1-3, with TRBD1 identical over 7 bases. V lost 3 bases, J lost 0 bases, and 6 bases stayed unmatched. Germline values: CDR1 SGHRS, CDR2 YFSETQ. The CDR3 runs to 16 residues. The CDR3 here is CASSSSQGPSGNTIYF. CDR3 coding DNA: TGCGCCAGCAGCTCCTCACAGGGGCCCTCTGGAAACACCATATATTTT.

In this sample, this clonotype turned up many times. The J gene is TRBJ2-7, the V gene TRBV2; D not resolved. Germline lookup yields CDR1 SNHLY and CDR2 FYNNEI. V was pared by 11 bases and J by 5 bases, with 13 bases between. This CDR3 comprises 11 residues. For the CDR3, the DNA is TGTGCCGCCCTGATGGGCGACGAGCAGTACTTC. This translates into CAALMGDEQYF. Variable domain in full (rest from reference TRBV2 and TRBJ2-7): EPEVTQTPSHQVTQMGQEVILRCVPISNHLYFYWYRQILGQKVEFLVSFYNNEISEKSEIFDDQFSVERPDGSNFTLKIRSTKLEDSAMYFCAALMGDEQYFGPGTRLTVT.

There are many counts of this clonotype. The genes are TRBV7-2 and TRBJ1-3; maybe TRBD1 (6 bases). CDR3 length: 14 amino acids. CDR1 SGHTA and CDR2 FQGNSA come from the germline V gene. V lost 2 bases, J lost 3 bases, and 8 bases lay in between. This CDR3 reads CASSLQGGGNTIYF. The CDR3 DNA is TGTGCCAGCAGCTTACAAGGGGGTGGAAACACCATATATTTT.

This clonotype was observed at least ten times. The chain employs TRBV18 and TRBJ2-1; D remains unclear. Deletions cut 6 bases from V and 2 bases from J, with 11 bases between. The CDR3 runs to 14 residues. In germline, CDR1 is KGHSH, CDR2 LQKENI. CDR3 DNA: TGTGCCAGCTCCCGACTCGGAACCTACAATGAGCAGTTCTTC. Encoded protein: CASSRLGTYNEQFF. Using reference TRBV18 and TRBJ2-1 for the parts outside the CDR3, the full variable domain is NAGVMQNPRHLVRRRGQEARLRCSPMKGHSHVYWYRQLPEEGLKFMVYLQKENIIDESGMPKERFSAEFPKEGPSILRIQQVVRGDSAAYFCASSRLGTYNEQFFGPGTRLTVL.

This clonotype was counted at least ten times. The gene calls are TRBV7-2 and TRBJ2-3; 8 bases map to TRBD2. This CDR3 region has 14 residues. Germline trimming cut 5 bases from V and 7 bases from J; bases unmatched to any gene: 8. Germline V lookup: CDR1 SGHTA, CDR2 FQGNSA. DNA for the CDR3: TGTGCCAGCAGCAACAGCGGGAGTATAAATACGCAGTATTTT. Translating it yields CASSNSGSINTQYF.

This chain connects TRBV3-1 to TRBJ1-6; tentatively, D is TRBD1 (6 bases). The germline V gene has CDR1 LGHDT and CDR2 YNNKEL (reference sequence). The CDR3 extends over 16 amino acids. Trimming took off 2 bases at V and 10 bases at J, with 18 bases between the two ends. CDR3 sequence: CASSQTGLLSGSPLHF. CDR3 coding DNA: TGTGCCAGCAGCCAAACAGGGCTCCTCTCGGGGTCACCCCTCCACTTT.

The sample holds many counts of this clonotype. V gene TRBV14 combines with J gene TRBJ2-3; 9 bases match TRBD2. V shed 7 bases, J shed 5 bases, and the junction held 7 bases outside the gene matches. Germline CDR1 SGHDN, CDR2 FVKESK. CDR3 size: 14 residues. The CDR3 is CASIRSGSGDTQYF. DNA for the CDR3: TGTGCCAGCATCCGTAGCGGGAGTGGAGATACGCAGTATTTT.

This clonotype was seen many times. The chain joins TRBV29-1 to TRBJ1-2; 8 bases fit TRBD1. V lost 7 bases to trimming and J lost 7 bases; unmatched junction nucleotides: 5. This CDR3 is built from 11 residues. Germline CDR1 reads SQVTM; CDR2 reads ANQGSEA. CDR3 loop: CSGNDRGGYTF. In DNA, the CDR3 is TGCAGCGGTAATGACAGGGGTGGCTACACCTTC.

This clonotype was counted between two and nine times. The gene calls are TRBV20-1 and TRBJ2-4, with D perhaps TRBD2 (6 bases). Germline lookup yields CDR1 DFQATT and CDR2 SNEGSKA (reference sequence). The CDR3 loop spans 14 amino acids. Trimming shortened V by 6 bases and J by 0 bases, and 12 bases separated the two germline ends. The CDR3 is CSAGDSGAKNIQYF. The CDR3 DNA sequence: TGCAGTGCCGGGGACTCCGGAGCCAAAAACATTCAGTACTTC.

This clonotype was counted ten times or more. Relative to the germline gene, one junction end is altered; a read error may explain this. The rearrangement joins TRBV27 to TRBJ1-4; D may be TRBD1 (6 bases). CDR3 length: 17 amino acids. Germline CDR1 is MNHEY and CDR2 is SMNVEV (reference sequence). In DNA, the CDR3 is TGTGCCAGCAGCTTACCGGACCGGGGGCAGGGAAATGAAAAACGGTTTTTT. Amino acids: CASSLPDRGQGNEKRFF.

The chain is built from TRBV27 and TRBJ2-4, with 9 bases lining up with TRBD1. Per the germline V gene, CDR1 is MNHEY and CDR2 is SMNVEV (reference sequence). The CDR3 sequence is 14 residues long. With 5 bases clipped from V and 11 bases from J, the junction kept 10 bases outside the gene matches. CDR3 bases: TGTGCCAGCAGTAAAGAGACAGGGGGAGACGTTCAGTACTTC. It yields the protein CASSKETGGDVQYF.

This clonotype was counted at least ten times. This chain links TRBV5-4 with TRBJ2-3; 12 bases are shared with TRBD2. This CDR3 is built from 15 residues. The germline V gene encodes CDR1 SGHNT and CDR2 YYREEE (reference sequence). V dropped 0 bases and J dropped 11; count of bases not matched to a gene: 7. CDR3: CASSLAELAGGRQYF. The CDR3 nucleotides read TGTGCCAGCAGCTTGGCCGAACTAGCGGGAGGTAGGCAGTATTTT.

The chain joins TRBV6-5 to TRBJ2-7; D possibly corresponds to TRBD1 (5 bases). Germline V CDR1 and CDR2: MNHEY, SVGAGI. The germline V and J ends were trimmed by 2 bases and 7 bases, with 21 bases remaining between them. CDR3 length: 16 residues. The CDR3 region is CASSYRTMGVGFEQYF. Here the CDR3 DNA reads TGTGCCAGCAGTTACCGGACAATGGGTGTGGGCTTTGAGCAGTACTTC.

This clonotype was recorded many times. V usage is TRBV9 and J usage is TRBJ2-7, with D possibly matching TRBD2 (7 bases). The CDR3 is 15 residues long. V was pared by 1 base and J by 5 bases, with 16 bases between. Germline V gene data show CDR1 as SGDLS and CDR2 as YYNGEE. The CDR3 sequence: CASSVSPQRDNEQYF. The DNA for the CDR3 is TGTGCCAGCAGCGTAAGCCCCCAGCGGGACAACGAGCAGTACTTC.

Ten or more counts support this clonotype. In nucleotides, the CDR3 is TGTGCCAGCAGCTTAGAAGGGCAGGGTGTTGTCGCCAAAAACATTCAGTACTTC. Amino acid sequence: CASSLEGQGVVAKNIQYF. The chain uses TRBV11-1 and TRBJ2-4; D perhaps matches TRBD1 (5 bases). The CDR3 runs to 18 residues. Germline V gene lookup returns CDR1 SGHAT and CDR2 FQDESV (reference sequence). Trimming stripped 1 base from V and 1 base from J, with 17 bases between.